This TCR beta chain was sequenced during a study of blood T cell repertoires in COVID-19. Study-level information: PBMCs, B-cell-depleted T cells, or T cells provided the cDNA or gDNA that made up the material.

Sequenced by immunoSEQ multiplex PCR; TCRdb stores in-frame clones only, minus some. The top ten clones hold roughly 3.1% of a sample with fewer than 300,000 clones, roughly 85% of them seen once. This CDR3 has 13 amino acids. V lost 5 bases to trimming and J lost 8 bases, with 15 bases between them. Looked up from germline, CDR1 is MDHEN and CDR2 is SYDVKM. The material sequenced was peripheral blood. This receptor was obtained from a woman aged 18-30 years with acute or convalescent COVID-19. This chain uses TRBV28 with TRBJ1-1, with a weak D call TRBD1 (5 bases). Here the CDR3 reads CASSPQDTGEAFF. DNA of the CDR3: TGTGCCAGCAGTCCGCAGGACACCGGCGAAGCTTTCTTT.